The present T cell receptor (beta chain) was sequenced within a study of cytomegalovirus exposure and HLA in healthy donors. Study-level results: Per a prior analysis, the majority of TCR beta V segments were productive roughly 90% or roughly 30% of the time. It is likely that the observed cluster of highly shared sequence variants was a sequencing artifact. In a later analysis, HLA-associated beta chains showed higher expansion and lower generation probabilities than comparable chains. Common viral pathogens were later found to be apparently linked to several of the most significant clusters.

Concerning this clone: The antigen remains undetermined.

The germline CDR1 and CDR2 sequences are SSHAT and FNYEAQ (reference sequence). The CDR3 extends over 16 amino acids. Trimming cost V 5 bases and J 3 bases, with 20 bases left between them. The PCR ran on 60 Vbeta and 13 Jbeta primers. Clones were read by immunoSEQ multiplex PCR, and TCRdb kept only the in-frame ones, dropping some. Altogether about 180,000 clones are present, 80% being singletons, with the ten largest covering under 1.5%. The V and J genes are TRBV7-7 and TRBJ2-7, with a weak D call TRBD2 (5 bases). The sequence derives from a girl aged 5 to 17 in good health and CMV-seropositive. Sequenced: PBMCs. CDR3 in DNA: TGTGCCAGCAGCCCGCGGCCCCGGGGTGTTGGCTACGAGCAGTACTTC. This gives the protein CASSPRPRGVGYEQYF.